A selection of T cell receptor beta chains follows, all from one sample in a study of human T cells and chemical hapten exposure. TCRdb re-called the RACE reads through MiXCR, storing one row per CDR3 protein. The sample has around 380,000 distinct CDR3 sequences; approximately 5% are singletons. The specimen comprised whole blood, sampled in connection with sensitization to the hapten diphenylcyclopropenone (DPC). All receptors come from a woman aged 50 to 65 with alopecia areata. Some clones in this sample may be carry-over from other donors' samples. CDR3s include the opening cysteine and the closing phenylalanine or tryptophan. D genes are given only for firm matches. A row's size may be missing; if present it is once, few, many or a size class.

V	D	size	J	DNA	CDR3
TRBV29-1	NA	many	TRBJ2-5	TGCAGCGCCGCAACGGGACCGCAAGAGACCCAGTACTTC	CSAATGPQETQYF
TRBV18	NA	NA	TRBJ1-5	TGTGCCAGCTCACCTTCCGACGGTAATCAGCCCCAGCATTTT	CASSPSDGNQPQHF
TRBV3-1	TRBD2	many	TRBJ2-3	TGTGCCAGCAGCCAAAACCCCGGGACTAGCGGGAGTACGCAGTATTTT	CASSQNPGTSGSTQYF
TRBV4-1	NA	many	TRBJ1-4	TGCGCCAGCAGCCAAGTCTTAACAACTAATGAAAAACTGTTTTTT	CASSQVLTTNEKLFF
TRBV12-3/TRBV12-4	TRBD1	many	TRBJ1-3	TGTGCCAGCACCTGGACAGGGTCTGGAAACACCATATATTTT	CASTWTGSGNTIYF
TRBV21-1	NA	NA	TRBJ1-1	TGTGCCAGCAGCTTACCCTGGCGGGTGAACACTGAAGCTTTCTTT	CASSLPWRVNTEAFF
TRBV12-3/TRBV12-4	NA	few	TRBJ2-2	TGTGCCAGCAGTTTGGGTCAATTTCAGGGACCCTCGGAGCTGTTTTTT	CASSLGQFQGPSELFF
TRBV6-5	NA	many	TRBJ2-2	TGTGCCAGCAGCCACGGGCCGGGGGAGCTGTTTTTT	CASSHGPGELFF
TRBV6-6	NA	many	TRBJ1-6	TGTGCCAGCAGTTACTCCCTCCCGCGCTCCTATAATTCACCCCTCCACTTT	CASSYSLPRSYNSPLHF
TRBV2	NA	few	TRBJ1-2	TGTGCCAGCAGTGTGGCGTCAACTAACTATGGCTACACCTTC	CASSVASTNYGYTF
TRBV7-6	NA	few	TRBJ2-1	TGTGCCACCAGGGATGAGCAGTTCTTC	CATRDEQFF